This entry lists 3 T cell receptor beta chains sequenced from one sample in a study of cytomegalovirus exposure and HLA in healthy donors. The PCR employed 60 Vbeta primers together with 13 Jbeta primers. Clones were sequenced by immunoSEQ multiplex PCR, and TCRdb holds only the in-frame ones, with some missing. Its clone listing holds around 88,000 clones. The sequenced sample consisted of PBMCs. Receptor source: a girl aged 10 to 17 in good health and CMV-seropositive.

The chain is built from TRBV18 and TRBJ2-7; TRBD2 is a possible D gene (5 bases). The CDR3 has 14 residues. The germline V and J ends were trimmed by 0 bases and 3 bases, with 9 bases remaining between them. Germline loops: CDR1 KGHSH, CDR2 LQKENI. CDR3 residues: CASSPPARDYEQYF. The CDR3 nucleotides are TGTGCCAGCTCACCACCGGCCCGGGACTACGAGCAGTACTTC.

This chain connects TRBV19 to TRBJ1-1; TRBD1 agrees at 7 bases. The CDR3 length is 17 residues. In germline, CDR1 is LNHDA, CDR2 SQIVND (reference sequence). Losses at the gene ends were 3 bases for V and 1 base for J; bases not matched to a gene: 11. CDR3 protein: CASSMQGGGWWNTEAFF. The CDR3 nucleotides read TGTGCCAGTAGTATGCAGGGGGGCGGATGGTGGAACACTGAAGCTTTCTTT.

The chain is built from TRBV5-1 and TRBJ2-7, with D maybe TRBD2 (5 bases). The CDR3 contains 14 residues. V dropped 5 bases and J dropped 4 bases, with 16 bases sitting between them. Germline CDR1 is SGHRS and CDR2 is YFSETQ. In nucleotides, the CDR3 is TGCGCCAGCAGGCCGGAGGCAGCCTCTTACGAGCAGTACTTC. It specifies CASRPEAASYEQYF.